This is a list of T cell receptor beta chains from one sample in a study of T cells in Graves' hyperthyroidism and ophthalmopathy. TCRdb reprocessed the multiplex PCR reads with MiXCR, giving one entry per CDR3 protein. The data show around 800,000 distinct CDR3 sequences, with approximately 40% seen just once and approximately 10% held by the top ten. The sequenced material came from blood. The receptors here all came from a man between 18 and 35 years old with Graves' hyperthyroidism. CDR3s leave out the opening cysteine and the closing phenylalanine or tryptophan. A D gene is named only where the DNA matches it firmly.

j_call: TRBJ1-1
d_call: TRBD1
v_call: TRBV6-1
cdr3_aa: ASRPIGTGNAAF

j_call: TRBJ1-6
d_call: TRBD1
v_call: TRBV7-6
cdr3_aa: ASSHLGQGSYNSPLH

j_call: TRBJ1-1
d_call: .
v_call: TRBV7-2
cdr3_aa: ASSQDRLWGGFGAF

j_call: TRBJ2-7
d_call: .
v_call: TRBV7-2
cdr3_aa: ASSDWNRAHEQY

j_call: TRBJ1-1
d_call: .
v_call: TRBV5-1
cdr3_aa: ASSRTSGAPEAF

j_call: TRBJ2-6
d_call: .
v_call: TRBV19
cdr3_aa: ASSETGSLGDNVLT

j_call: TRBJ2-7
d_call: TRBD1
v_call: TRBV7-6
cdr3_aa: ASSLTDRGVPMEQY

j_call: TRBJ2-2
d_call: .
v_call: TRBV20-1
cdr3_aa: SATLAGELF

j_call: TRBJ1-1
d_call: TRBD1
v_call: TRBV9
cdr3_aa: ASSVSATGGWNTEAF

j_call: TRBJ2-2
d_call: .
v_call: TRBV10-2
cdr3_aa: ASSEEGNTGELF

j_call: TRBJ2-7
d_call: .
v_call: TRBV7-2
cdr3_aa: ASSSPAGHYEQY

j_call: TRBJ2-7
d_call: TRBD2
v_call: TRBV5-4
cdr3_aa: ASSFSIGGNYEQY

j_call: TRBJ1-6
d_call: TRBD1
v_call: TRBV9
cdr3_aa: ASSPTGDTYNSPLH

j_call: TRBJ1-1
d_call: .
v_call: TRBV6-1
cdr3_aa: ASSLDWVGNTEAF

j_call: TRBJ2-5
d_call: TRBD2
v_call: TRBV7-6
cdr3_aa: ASSLRRRGEQETQY

j_call: TRBJ1-2
d_call: .
v_call: TRBV10-3
cdr3_aa: AAWSRGVSYT

j_call: TRBJ2-7
d_call: TRBD1
v_call: TRBV7-2
cdr3_aa: ASSFRDRGSYEQY

j_call: TRBJ2-5
d_call: TRBD1
v_call: TRBV10-3
cdr3_aa: ATGTGDSGAETQY

j_call: TRBJ2-2
d_call: .
v_call: TRBV10-3
cdr3_aa: ASGGDTGELF

j_call: TRBJ2-2
d_call: .
v_call: TRBV29-1
cdr3_aa: SAETGNTGELF

j_call: TRBJ1-4
d_call: .
v_call: TRBV5-1
cdr3_aa: ASSLQQGSDEKLF

j_call: TRBJ2-2
d_call: TRBD1
v_call: TRBV10-3
cdr3_aa: AITADRGNTGELF

j_call: TRBJ1-6
d_call: .
v_call: TRBV7-9
cdr3_aa: ASSLTHNSPLH

j_call: TRBJ1-5
d_call: .
v_call: TRBV2
cdr3_aa: ATGYGDVNQPQH

j_call: TRBJ2-2
d_call: .
v_call: TRBV7-9
cdr3_aa: ASSGFRGIEDAGELF

j_call: TRBJ1-5
d_call: .
v_call: TRBV5-4
cdr3_aa: ASSLGPSPQPQH

j_call: TRBJ1-1
d_call: .
v_call: TRBV4-3
cdr3_aa: ASSQQKINNEAF

j_call: TRBJ1-2
d_call: .
v_call: TRBV7-9
cdr3_aa: ASSLAGPTNYGYT

j_call: TRBJ1-5
d_call: .
v_call: TRBV29-1
cdr3_aa: SAGTSEEQPQH

j_call: TRBJ2-2
d_call: .
v_call: TRBV7-2
cdr3_aa: ASSPDTGTGELF

j_call: TRBJ1-1
d_call: TRBD1
v_call: TRBV7-2
cdr3_aa: ASSSQTGSTEAF

j_call: TRBJ2-2
d_call: .
v_call: TRBV15
cdr3_aa: ATSRVGSGELF

j_call: TRBJ2-7
d_call: .
v_call: TRBV7-9
cdr3_aa: ASSVDTYYEQY

j_call: TRBJ1-6
d_call: TRBD1
v_call: TRBV27
cdr3_aa: ASSTGTGEFLPLH

j_call: TRBJ1-1
d_call: .
v_call: TRBV2
cdr3_aa: ASRGRTEAF

j_call: TRBJ1-1
d_call: .
v_call: TRBV20-1
cdr3_aa: SARLITEAF

j_call: TRBJ1-1
d_call: .
v_call: TRBV7-8
cdr3_aa: ASSPTPGAEAF

j_call: TRBJ1-5
d_call: .
v_call: TRBV11-2
cdr3_aa: ASSQGWVNQPQH

j_call: TRBJ2-7
d_call: .
v_call: TRBV7-6
cdr3_aa: ASSLANAEGRGEQY

j_call: TRBJ1-5
d_call: TRBD1
v_call: TRBV12-3/TRBV12-4
cdr3_aa: ASSERDSLTKPQH

j_call: TRBJ1-1
d_call: .
v_call: TRBV4-3
cdr3_aa: ASTLGQDTEAF

j_call: TRBJ1-4
d_call: .
v_call: TRBV25-1
cdr3_aa: ASSGSNEKLF

j_call: TRBJ1-1
d_call: .
v_call: TRBV15
cdr3_aa: ATSRDWGGTEAF

j_call: TRBJ1-1
d_call: .
v_call: TRBV2
cdr3_aa: ASRQDSLMNTEAF

j_call: TRBJ2-3
d_call: .
v_call: TRBV7-9
cdr3_aa: ASSYLRTDTQY